This record concerns one T cell receptor (beta chain) sequence. The CDR3 has 13 residues. Germline lookup yields CDR1 SGHKS and CDR2 YYEKEE (reference sequence). V lost 0 bases to trimming and J lost 5 bases, with 8 bases between them. These data are taken from a study of blood T cell repertoires in COVID-19. The overall study: Donors in the United States, Italy and Spain gave samples during acute or convalescent COVID-19. The cDNA or gDNA used as material had been derived from T cells, B-cell-depleted T cells, or PBMCs.

Under the authors' procedure: Nucleated cell number was recorded as an estimate derived from reference gene primer amplification. Sequencing used immunoSEQ multiplex PCR; TCRdb keeps in-frame clones, though not all of them. Clone size and the V and J calls come from that table; the DNA yielded D and trimming. This sample has about 180,000 clones; more than 75% occur once, and the top ten carry about 18%. Seattle-derived patients entered the study during active infection and were followed longitudinally. The receptor's source is an older person with COVID-19, enrolled during active disease. Specimen: peripheral blood. The rearrangement links TRBV5-5 to TRBJ1-1, with a possible D match to TRBD1 (5 bases). CDR3 amino acids: CASSLAGATEAFF. The CDR3 coding sequence is TGTGCCAGCAGCTTGGCTGGGGCAACTGAAGCTTTCTTT. The full variable domain, with the rest looked up from reference TRBV5-5 and TRBJ1-1, is DAGVTQSPTHLIKTRGQQVTLRCSPISGHKSVSWYQQVLGQGPQFIFQYYEKEERGRGNFPDRFSARQFPNYSSELNVNALLLGDSALYLCASSLAGATEAFFGQGTRLTVV.